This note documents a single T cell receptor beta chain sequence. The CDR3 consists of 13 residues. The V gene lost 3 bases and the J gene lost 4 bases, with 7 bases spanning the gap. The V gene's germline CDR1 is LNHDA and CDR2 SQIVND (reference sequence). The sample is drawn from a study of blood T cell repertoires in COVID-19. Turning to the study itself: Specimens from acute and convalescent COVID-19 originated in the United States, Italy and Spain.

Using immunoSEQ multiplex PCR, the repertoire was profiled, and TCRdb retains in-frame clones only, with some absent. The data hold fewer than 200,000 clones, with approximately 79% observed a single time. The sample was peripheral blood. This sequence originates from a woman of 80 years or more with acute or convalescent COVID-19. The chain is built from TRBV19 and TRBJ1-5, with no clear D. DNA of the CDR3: TGTGCCAGTAGTATTTCAGGAAATCAGCCCCAGCATTTT. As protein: CASSISGNQPQHF.